Listed below are T cell receptor beta chains from one sample, sequenced in a study of circulating and synovial CD4+ cells in juvenile arthritis. The data were produced by immunoSEQ multiplex PCR, yet TCRdb's version contains in-frame clones alone and is incomplete. The sample comprises 30,000 to 35,000 clones, nearly 97% of which are singletons, and 0.15% to 0.2% rests with the top ten. Sequencing was done on a sample of CD4+ T cells from blood. Source of these receptors: a human donor with juvenile idiopathic arthritis. Each CDR3 is given with its conserved first and last residue. A D gene is named only where the DNA matches it firmly.

v_gene,j_gene,d_gene,CDR3nt,CDR3aa
TRBV27,TRBJ1-4,TRBD1,TGTGCCAGCGGGACAGGGGTCGAAAAACTGTTTTTT,CASGTGVEKLFF
TRBV29-1,TRBJ2-5,TRBD2,TGCAGCGGTTTAGCGGGAGGGGACCAAGAGACCCAGTACTTC,CSGLAGGDQETQYF
TRBV28,TRBJ2-1,TRBD2,TGTGCCAGCAGTTCGGGACTAGCGGGATACAATGAGCAGTTCTTC,CASSSGLAGYNEQFF
TRBV23-1,TRBJ1-1,TRBD1,TGCGCCAGCAGTCAATCGGGACAGGGGATGAACACTGAAGCTTTCTTT,CASSQSGQGMNTEAFF
TRBV2,TRBJ1-5,TRBD1,TGTGCCAGCAGTGCCCTACAGGGGGGTAATCAGCCCCAGCATTTT,CASSALQGGNQPQHF
TRBV6-5,TRBJ2-5,NA,TGTGCCAGCAGGCTAGACCGATCGAGGGAAGAGACCCAGTACTTC,CASRLDRSREETQYF
TRBV4-1,TRBJ2-2,NA,TGCGCCAGCAGCCAAGTTCGGCGGGACGCCGGGGAGCTGTTTTTT,CASSQVRRDAGELFF
TRBV6-5,TRBJ1-4,NA,TGTGCCAGCAGCCGAGAAAATGAAAAACTGTTTTTT,CASSRENEKLFF
TRBV30,TRBJ1-1,TRBD1,TGTGCCTGGACCCCACTCCGGGACAGGGGTACATCTGAAGCTTTCTTT,CAWTPLRDRGTSEAFF
TRBV6-1,TRBJ1-5,TRBD1,TGTGCCAGCAGTGAAAAATCAGGGACAGCTCAACGGTGGGGCAATCAGCCCCAGCATTTT,CASSEKSGTAQRWGNQPQHF